The present entry profiles one T cell receptor (beta chain) with its context. The assay was immunoSEQ multiplex PCR, and TCRdb's table has in-frame clones only and misses some. The top ten clones hold 2.6% of a sample with about 320,000 clones, 90% of them seen once. CDR1 MNHEY and CDR2 SVGAGI come from the germline V gene. The CDR3 length is 15 residues. Trimming pared 5 bases from V and 0 bases from J, leaving 11 bases between. This sample is drawn from a study of blood T cell repertoires in COVID-19. Sequencing was carried out using PBMCs or T cells enriched from blood (not recorded which). The receptor's source is a man between 60 and 75 years old who had recovered from COVID-19. The rearrangement uses TRBV6-5 and TRBJ1-5, with D maybe TRBD1 (6 bases). As DNA, the CDR3 is TGTGCCAGCAGTCGGGACAACTATAGCAATCAGCCCCAGCATTTT. Its protein is CASSRDNYSNQPQHF.